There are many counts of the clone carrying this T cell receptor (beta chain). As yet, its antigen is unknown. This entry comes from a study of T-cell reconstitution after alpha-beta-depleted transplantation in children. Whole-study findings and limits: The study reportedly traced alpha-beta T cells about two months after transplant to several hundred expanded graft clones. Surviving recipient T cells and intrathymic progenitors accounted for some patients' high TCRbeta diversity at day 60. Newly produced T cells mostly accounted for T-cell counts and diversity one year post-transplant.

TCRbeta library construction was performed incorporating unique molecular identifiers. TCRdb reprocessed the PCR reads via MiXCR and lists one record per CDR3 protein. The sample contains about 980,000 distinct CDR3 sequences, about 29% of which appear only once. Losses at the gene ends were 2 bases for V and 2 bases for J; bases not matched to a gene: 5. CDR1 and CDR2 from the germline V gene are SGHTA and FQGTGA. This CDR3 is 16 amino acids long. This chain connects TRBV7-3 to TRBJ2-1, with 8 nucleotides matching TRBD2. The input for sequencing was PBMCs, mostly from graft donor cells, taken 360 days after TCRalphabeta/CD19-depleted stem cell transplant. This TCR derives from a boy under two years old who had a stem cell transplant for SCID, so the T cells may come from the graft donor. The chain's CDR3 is CASSLLGGGTYNEQFF. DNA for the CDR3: TGTGCCAGCAGCTTACTTGGCGGGGGGACCTACAATGAGCAGTTCTTC.